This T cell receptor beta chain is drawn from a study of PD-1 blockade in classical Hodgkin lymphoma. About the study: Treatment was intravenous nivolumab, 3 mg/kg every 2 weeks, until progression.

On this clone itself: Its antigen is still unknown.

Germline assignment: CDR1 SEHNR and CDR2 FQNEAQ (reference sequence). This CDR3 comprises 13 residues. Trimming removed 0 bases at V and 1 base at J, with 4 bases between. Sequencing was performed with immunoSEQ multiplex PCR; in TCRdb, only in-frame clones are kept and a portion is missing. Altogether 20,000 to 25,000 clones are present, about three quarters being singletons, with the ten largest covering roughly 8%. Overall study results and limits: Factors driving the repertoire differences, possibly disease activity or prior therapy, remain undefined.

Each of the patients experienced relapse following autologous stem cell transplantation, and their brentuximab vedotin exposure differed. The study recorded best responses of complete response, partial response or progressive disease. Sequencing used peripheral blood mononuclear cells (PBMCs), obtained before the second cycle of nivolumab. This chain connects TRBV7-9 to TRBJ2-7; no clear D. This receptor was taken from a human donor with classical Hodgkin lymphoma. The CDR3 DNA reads TGTGCCAGCAGCTTAGCGCTATCCTACGAGCAGTACTTC. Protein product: CASSLALSYEQYF. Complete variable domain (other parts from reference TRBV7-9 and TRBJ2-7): DTGVSQNPRHKITKRGQNVTFRCDPISEHNRLYWYRQTLGQGPEFLTYFQNEAQLEKSRLLSDRFSAERPKGSFSTLEIQRTEQGDSAMYLCASSLALSYEQYFGPGTRLTVT.